A single sample gave rise to the 5 T cell receptor beta chains below, sequenced in a study of T cells in women clearing cervical HPV infection. The assay was immunoSEQ multiplex PCR, and TCRdb's table has in-frame clones only and misses some. The table lists about 30,000 clones, with 3.1% in the top ten. The sequenced sample was blood buffy coat. These receptors came from a woman aged 18-70 years with a cervical HPV16 infection that either progressed to CIN3+ or cleared (not recorded which).

A word on this clone: The read terminates 3 residues before the CDR3 end, so the remaining end is supplied by the germline J gene. The rearrangement joins TRBV2 to TRBJ1-4; 8 positions agree with TRBD1. Germline values: CDR1 SNHLY, CDR2 FYNNEI. This CDR3 is 13 amino acids long. The ends lost 7 bases at V and 5 bases at J; junction bases unmatched: 3. The CDR3 sequence: CASTRDRNEKLFF. The DNA read from the CDR3 is TGTGCCAGCACTAGGGACAGGAATGAAAAA.

On this clone: The CDR3 goes on 3 residues after the read ends, and that part is filled in from the germline J gene. This chain links TRBV5-6 with TRBJ1-2, with 8 bases fitting TRBD1. The CDR3 totals 14 residues. Trimming took 4 bases from V and 2 from J; bases not matched to a gene: 4. The germline gives CDR1 SGHDT, CDR2 YYEEEE. CDR3 bases read: TGTGCCAGCAGCCGGGACAGGTCGAACTATGGC. Translation gives CASSRDRSNYG. The CDR3 as a whole reads CASSRDRSNYGYTF.

Note on this clone: Read coverage stops 3 residues before the CDR3 terminus; the germline J gene supplies the remainder. The rearrangement links TRBV7-3 to TRBJ2-3; D uncertain. V was clipped by 5 bases and J by 0 bases, with 3 bases between them. The CDR3 is made up of 12 amino acids. CDR1 and CDR2 (germline): SGHTA, FQGTGA. CDR3 sequence: CASSVSTDTQYF. Incomplete CDR3 DNA: TGTGCCAGCAGCGTAAGCACAGATACG. Using reference TRBV7-3 and TRBJ2-3 for the parts outside the CDR3, the full variable domain is GAGVSQTPSNKVTEKGKYVELRCDPISGHTALYWYRQSLGQGPEFLIYFQGTGAADDSGLPNDRFFAVRPEGSVSTLKIQRTERGDSAVYLCASSVSTDTQYFGPGTRLTVL.

Comment on this clone: The CDR3 extends 3 residues past the end of the read, so its final part is completed from the germline J gene. This chain links TRBV7-8 with TRBJ2-7, with 10 bases matching TRBD1. Germline CDR1 SGHVS, CDR2 FQNEAQ. J gave up 0 bases and V 5 bases, and 7 bases lay outside the gene matches. The CDR3 is made up of 16 amino acids. CDR3 DNA (partial): TGTGCCAGCAGCGCCCCGGGGACAGGGGCCTCCTACGAG. Translated: CASSAPGTGASYE. The complete CDR3 reads CASSAPGTGASYEQYF.

With respect to this clone: The CDR3 extends 3 residues past the end of the read, so its final part is completed from the germline J gene. The chain recombines TRBV2 with TRBJ2-3; 8 bases agree with TRBD1. This CDR3 has 15 amino acids. Germline V gene data show CDR1 as SNHLY and CDR2 as FYNNEI. Trimming removed 3 bases from V and 1 base from J; junction bases left unmatched: 3. Here the CDR3 reads CASSESTGGTDTQYF. Partial CDR3 DNA: TGTGCCAGCAGTGAGTCGACAGGGGGCACAGATACG. Full variable domain (rest looked up from reference TRBV2 and TRBJ2-3): EPEVTQTPSHQVTQMGQEVILRCVPISNHLYFYWYRQILGQKVEFLVSFYNNEISEKSEIFDDQFSVERPDGSNFTLKIRSTKLEDSAMYFCASSESTGGTDTQYFGPGTRLTVL.